This T cell receptor beta chain was sequenced for a study of tumor-infiltrating lymphocytes in localized non-small cell lung cancer. In the study overall: Some samples were collected after neoadjuvant chemotherapy; smokers, never-smokers and several histologies were included. Resected tumor was paired with non-adjacent uninvolved lung from the same patient. General study points: T-cell fraction did not differ between immunotypes IM1 and IM2. Recurrence-free survival showed no association with tumor T-cell fraction.

Turning to this clone: Antigen: not known.

V lost 7 bases to trimming and J lost 0 bases, with 21 bases between them. The CDR3 is made up of 17 amino acids. Germline-derived CDR1 and CDR2 are SGHVS and FQNEAQ. Generated by immunoSEQ multiplex PCR, the TCRdb table keeps only in-frame clones and is missing some. Among 5,000 to 6,500 clones listed, over 65% were seen once. This receptor was taken from a human donor with non-small cell lung cancer. Specimen: lung tumor tissue. V and J are TRBV7-8 and TRBJ1-1; possibly TRBD1 for D (6 bases). The CDR3 DNA is TGTGCCAGCACCTTGGCGGGGGGCGCGGGGGTGAACACTGAAGCTTTCTTT. Translating it yields CASTLAGGAGVNTEAFF.